This T cell receptor beta chain was recovered during a study of cytotoxic CD8 clonotypes in ibrutinib-treated CLL. Study in general: Patients attained about 24 partial and 2 complete responses; at median around 5.5 years, roughly 15 remained remitted while 12 progressed. Response specimens were obtained following a median treatment duration of 12 months, with a range of 6 to 36. Findings and caveats of the study: Patients with sustained remission and those progressing were sampled at differing times.

Investigators sought sequencing depths of between 1 in 200,000 and 1 in 1 million T cells. This table comes from immunoSEQ multiplex PCR, and its TCRdb copy is limited to in-frame clones, with some not included. The sample shows some 200,000 clones, 79% of them seen only once. In regard to this clone: The antigen is not known.

The origin of this receptor is a human donor with chronic lymphocytic leukemia. The material was PBMCs, obtained after 12 months of ibrutinib treatment.

CDR3 sequence reads: CASSPGGRVANYGYTF. The CDR3 region has the DNA TGCGCCAGCAGCCCCGGAGGCCGGGTAGCTAACTATGGCTACACCTTC. The chain uses TRBV5-1 and TRBJ1-2, with D uncertain. V was pared by 4 bases and J by 0 bases, with 16 bases between. The CDR3 covers 16 residues. Germline CDR1 is SGHRS and CDR2 is YFSETQ.